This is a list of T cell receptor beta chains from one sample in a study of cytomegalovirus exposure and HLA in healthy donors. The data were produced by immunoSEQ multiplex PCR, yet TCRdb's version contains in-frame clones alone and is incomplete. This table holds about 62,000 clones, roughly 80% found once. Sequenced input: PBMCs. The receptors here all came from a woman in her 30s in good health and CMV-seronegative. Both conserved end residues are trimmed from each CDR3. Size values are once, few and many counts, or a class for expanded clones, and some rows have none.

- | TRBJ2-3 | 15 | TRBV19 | ASSIDDWTGGAGTQY
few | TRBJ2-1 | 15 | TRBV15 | ATSRTNDRASYNEQF
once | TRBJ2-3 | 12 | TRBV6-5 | ASRYRDREGTQY
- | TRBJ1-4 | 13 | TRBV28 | ASRRQTATNEKLF
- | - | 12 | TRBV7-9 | ASSLVGQGNEQY
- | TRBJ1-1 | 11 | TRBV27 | ASSLRGRAEAF
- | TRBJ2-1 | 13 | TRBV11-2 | ASSDPMTDYNEQF
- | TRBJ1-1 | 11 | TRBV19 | ASSIEGGTEAF
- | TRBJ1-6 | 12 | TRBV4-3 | ASSQTGVGSPLH
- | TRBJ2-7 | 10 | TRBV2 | ASSRGAYEQY
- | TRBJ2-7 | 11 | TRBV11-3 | ASSPTGSHEQY
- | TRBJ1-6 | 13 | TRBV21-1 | ASSKGRGFDSPLH
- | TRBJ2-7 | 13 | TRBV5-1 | ASSLWDRGQYEQY
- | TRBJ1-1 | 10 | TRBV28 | ASSFGQYEAF
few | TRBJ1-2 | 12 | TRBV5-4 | ASSRAGQNYGYT
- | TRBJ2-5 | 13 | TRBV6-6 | ASSLGGPNRKTQY
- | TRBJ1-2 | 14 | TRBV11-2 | ASSLGAAMASYGYT
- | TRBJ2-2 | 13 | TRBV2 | ASSGDRGGGGELF
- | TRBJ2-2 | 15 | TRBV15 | ATSSRPGTGRTGELF
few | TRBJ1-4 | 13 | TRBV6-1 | AISAGGQGSEKPF
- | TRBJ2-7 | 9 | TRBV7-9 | ASSSDYEQY
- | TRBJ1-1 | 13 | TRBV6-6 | ASSSTGIMNTEAF
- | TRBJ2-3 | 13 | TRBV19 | ASSSSTGSTDTQY
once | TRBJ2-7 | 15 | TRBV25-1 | ASSEYVDRQDPYEQY
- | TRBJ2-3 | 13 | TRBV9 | ASSPPGLVAGTQY
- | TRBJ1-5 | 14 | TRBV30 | AWSVRLDRGNQPQH
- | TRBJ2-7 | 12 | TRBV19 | ASSILTGAYEQY
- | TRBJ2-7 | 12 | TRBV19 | ASSIGGGEYEQY
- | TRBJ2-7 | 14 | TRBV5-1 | ASSLAEAGEAYEQY
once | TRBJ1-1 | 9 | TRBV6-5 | ASRDRGEAF
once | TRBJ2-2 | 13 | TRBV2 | ASKLGTENTGELF
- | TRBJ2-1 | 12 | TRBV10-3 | AISGLADPHEQF
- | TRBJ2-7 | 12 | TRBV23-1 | ASSQPGWGDEQY
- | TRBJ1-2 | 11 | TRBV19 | ASSQGQHYGYT
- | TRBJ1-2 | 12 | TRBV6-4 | ASSAIGTNYGYT
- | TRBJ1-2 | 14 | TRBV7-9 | SSTPDATVSNYGYT
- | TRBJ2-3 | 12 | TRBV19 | ASRDSSSTDTQY
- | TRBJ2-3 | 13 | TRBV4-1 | ASSQFAGSTDTQY
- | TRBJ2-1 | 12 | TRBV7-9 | ASSPTDWSSEQF
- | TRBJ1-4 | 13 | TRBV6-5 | ASSYSGAKGEKLF
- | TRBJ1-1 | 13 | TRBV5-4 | ASRWRDRGRTEAF
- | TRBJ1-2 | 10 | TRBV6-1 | ATTGVENGYT
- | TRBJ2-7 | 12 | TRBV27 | ASSFQGSNYEQY
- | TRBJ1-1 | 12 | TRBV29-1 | SVVPGDRNTEAF
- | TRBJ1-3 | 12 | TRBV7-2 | ASSLVAGENTIY